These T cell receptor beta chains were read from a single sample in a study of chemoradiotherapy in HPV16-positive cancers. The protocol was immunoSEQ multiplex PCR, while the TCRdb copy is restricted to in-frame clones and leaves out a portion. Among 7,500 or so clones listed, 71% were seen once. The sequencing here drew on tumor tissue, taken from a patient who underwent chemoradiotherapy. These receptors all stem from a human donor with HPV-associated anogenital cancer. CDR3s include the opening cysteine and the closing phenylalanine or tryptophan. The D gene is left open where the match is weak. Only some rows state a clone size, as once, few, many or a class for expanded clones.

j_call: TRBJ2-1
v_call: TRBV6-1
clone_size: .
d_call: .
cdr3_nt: TGTGCCAGCAGTGATTGGCAGGGTCGGAATGAGCAGTTCTTC
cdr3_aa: CASSDWQGRNEQFF

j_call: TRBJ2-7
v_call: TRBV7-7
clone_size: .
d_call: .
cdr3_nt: TGTGCCAGCAGCTTAGCAATCGGACTTACCTACGAGCAGTACTTC
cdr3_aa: CASSLAIGLTYEQYF

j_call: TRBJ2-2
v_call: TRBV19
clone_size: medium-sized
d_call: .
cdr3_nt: TGTGCCAGTAGTATAGGGGACTCCCACACCGGGGAGCTGTTTTTT
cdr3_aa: CASSIGDSHTGELFF

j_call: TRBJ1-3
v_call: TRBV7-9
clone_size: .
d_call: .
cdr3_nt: TGTGCCAGCAGCTTAAACCAGGGAAACACCATATATTTT
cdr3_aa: CASSLNQGNTIYF

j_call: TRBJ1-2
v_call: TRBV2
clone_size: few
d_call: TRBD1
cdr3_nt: TGTGCCAGCACCCCGATATTGACAGGAGGGGGCTTTGGCTACACCTTC
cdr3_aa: CASTPILTGGGFGYTF

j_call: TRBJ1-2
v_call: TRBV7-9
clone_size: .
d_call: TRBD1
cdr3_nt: TGTGCCAAACAGGGGAGCGGCTACACCTTC
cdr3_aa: CAKQGSGYTF

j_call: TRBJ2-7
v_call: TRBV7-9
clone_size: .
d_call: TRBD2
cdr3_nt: TGTGCCAGCAGCTCCCCAGACGGCGCGGGGGGCCGCTACGAGCAGTACTTC
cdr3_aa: CASSSPDGAGGRYEQYF

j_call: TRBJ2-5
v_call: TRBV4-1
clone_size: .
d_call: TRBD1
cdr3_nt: TGCGCCAGCAGCCAAGAAAAAAGACAGGGCGAGACCCAGTACTTC
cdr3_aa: CASSQEKRQGETQYF

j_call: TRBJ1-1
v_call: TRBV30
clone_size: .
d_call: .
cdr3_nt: TGTGCCTGCGGCCTCGGGGTAGAAGCTTTCTTT
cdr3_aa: CACGLGVEAFF

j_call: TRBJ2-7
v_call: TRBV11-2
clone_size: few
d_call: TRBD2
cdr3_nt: TGTGCCAGCAGCTTTGCGGGAGGGGTCGACGAGCAGTACTTC
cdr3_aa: CASSFAGGVDEQYF

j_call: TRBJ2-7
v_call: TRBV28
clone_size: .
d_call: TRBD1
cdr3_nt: TGTGCCGTTATGGGACAGGGTGTTGCCGAGCAGTACTTC
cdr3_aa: CAVMGQGVAEQYF

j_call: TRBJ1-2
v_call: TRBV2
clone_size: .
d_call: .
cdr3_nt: TGTGCCAGCAGTGAAGCGCGATCGGGTACTGGCTACACCTTC
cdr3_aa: CASSEARSGTGYTF

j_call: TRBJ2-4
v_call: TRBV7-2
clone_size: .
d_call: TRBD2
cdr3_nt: TGTGCCAGCAGCTTAGTAGCGGGAGGGGACATTCAGTACTTC
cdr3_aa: CASSLVAGGDIQYF

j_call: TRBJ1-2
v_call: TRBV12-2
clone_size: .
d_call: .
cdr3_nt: TGTGCAAGTCGCCCTGGTAGGGGCTATGGCTACACCTTC
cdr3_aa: CASRPGRGYGYTF

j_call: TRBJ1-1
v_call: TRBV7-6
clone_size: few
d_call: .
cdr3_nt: TGTGCCAGCAGCTTGGGACAGAACACTGAAGCTTTCTTT
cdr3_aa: CASSLGQNTEAFF

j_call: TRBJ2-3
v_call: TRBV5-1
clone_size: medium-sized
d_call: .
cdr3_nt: TGCGCCAGCAGACAGAACACAGATACGCAGTATTTT
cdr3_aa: CASRQNTDTQYF

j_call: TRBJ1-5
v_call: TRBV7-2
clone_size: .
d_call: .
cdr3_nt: TGTGCCAGCAGCTTTTTCGGGGGCGTCGATCAGCCCCAGCATTTT
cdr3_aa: CASSFFGGVDQPQHF

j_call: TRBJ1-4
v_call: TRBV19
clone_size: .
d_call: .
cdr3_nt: TGTGCCAGTAGTATTACGACAGTCAACAATGAAAAACTGTTTTTT
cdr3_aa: CASSITTVNNEKLFF

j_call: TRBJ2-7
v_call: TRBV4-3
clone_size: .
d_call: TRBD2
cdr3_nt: TGCGCCAGCAGCCAAGCACTAGCGGATCGCTACGAGCAGTACTTC
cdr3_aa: CASSQALADRYEQYF

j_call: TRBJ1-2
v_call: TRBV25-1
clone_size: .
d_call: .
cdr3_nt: TGTGCCAGCAGTGATGTTCCAGGGATCGACTATGGCTACACCTTC
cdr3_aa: CASSDVPGIDYGYTF

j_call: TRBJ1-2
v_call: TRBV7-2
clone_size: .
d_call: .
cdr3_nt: TGTGCCAGCAGTCCCACCGTCACCCGGGGTTCCGGTGGCTACACCTTC
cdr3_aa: CASSPTVTRGSGGYTF